A selection of T cell receptor beta chains follows, all from one sample in a study of T cells in tuberculosis. Method: immunoSEQ multiplex PCR; TCRdb's copy keeps in-frame clones and lacks some. The profile shows 45,000 or so clones, about 96% of them singletons. Sequencing input: PBMCs. The receptors were gathered from a donor between 10 and 35 years old with latent tuberculosis or without tuberculosis infection. The CDR3 runs from the conserved cysteine through the conserved F or W. D genes are given only for firm matches. Clone size appears in some rows only: once, few, many, or a class for an expanded clone.

V gene,D gene,J gene,clone size,CDR3 DNA,CDR3 protein
TRBV30,-,TRBJ1-1,-,TGTGCCTGGAGTGTACAGAACAGTTACACTGAAGCTTTCTTT,CAWSVQNSYTEAFF
TRBV2,TRBD1,TRBJ1-1,-,TGTGCCAGCACCCGGGGCAGGGGGCTTAGTGAAGCTTTCTTT,CASTRGRGLSEAFF
TRBV4-2,TRBD1,TRBJ2-1,-,TGTGCCAGCAGCCAAGGGGGACAGGGAATCTACAATGAGCAGTTCTTC,CASSQGGQGIYNEQFF
TRBV6-1,-,TRBJ2-3,once,TGTGCCAGCAGCTACAGAGCAGATACGCAGTATTTT,CASSYRADTQYF
TRBV27,TRBD1,TRBJ1-4,-,TGTGCCAGCAGTCATCACAGGGGCCCTAATGAAAAACTGTTTTTT,CASSHHRGPNEKLFF
TRBV5-6,-,TRBJ1-6,-,TGTGCCAGCAGCTTGGGACAGCGGGCGTGGGGATCACCCCTCCACTTT,CASSLGQRAWGSPLHF
TRBV29-1,-,TRBJ2-1,-,TGCAGCGTTGAATACACCCGCTCCTACAATGAGCAGTTCTTC,CSVEYTRSYNEQFF
TRBV5-1,TRBD1,TRBJ1-2,-,TGCGCCAGCAGCTACATTACAGGGGGCCCGCCTAACTATGGCTACACCTTC,CASSYITGGPPNYGYTF
TRBV2,TRBD1,TRBJ1-1,-,TGTGCCAGCAGTGCCTGGAGGGACAGGAGCACTGAAGCTTTCTTT,CASSAWRDRSTEAFF
TRBV7-7,TRBD1,TRBJ1-6,-,TGTGCCATACAGGGGGCTTCACCCCTCCACTTT,CAIQGASPLHF
TRBV19,-,TRBJ1-1,-,TGTGCCAGTAGTGGCGCCTCGGGGGGGGTTAGAACTGAAGCTTTCTTT,CASSGASGGVRTEAFF
TRBV5-8,-,TRBJ1-1,-,TGTGCCAGCAGCTTATCGAGTCCGAACACTGAAGCTTTCTTT,CASSLSSPNTEAFF
TRBV7-9,-,TRBJ1-1,-,TGTGCCAGCAGCTTAGCTGAGGAAGCTTTCTTT,CASSLAEEAFF
TRBV27,-,TRBJ2-3,few,TGTGCCAGCAGTTACACGTTAGCTGGTACGCAGTATTTT,CASSYTLAGTQYF
TRBV9,TRBD2,TRBJ2-1,-,TGTGCCAGCAGCGTCTCTAGCGGGGGGCCCCAAGGACAGTTCTTC,CASSVSSGGPQGQFF
TRBV13,TRBD2,TRBJ2-7,-,TGTGCCAGCAGCTCAGGACTAGCGGGAATCGGTCTCGCCTACGAGCAGTACTTC,CASSSGLAGIGLAYEQYF
TRBV11-1,TRBD2,TRBJ2-2,once,TGTGCCAGCACCAACCGCCAGGGAGGGACCGGGGAGCTGTTTTTT,CASTNRQGGTGELFF
TRBV5-1,TRBD1,TRBJ2-7,-,TGCGCCAGCAGCTTGGCAGGACAGGGGACCTACGAGCAGTACTTC,CASSLAGQGTYEQYF
TRBV27,-,TRBJ1-4,-,TGTGCCAGCAGTTCACAGGGAGATGAAAAACTGTTTTTT,CASSSQGDEKLFF
TRBV30,-,TRBJ1-5,-,TGTGCCTGGAGTCCCTCCCCAGGGCACGGAATCAATCAGCCCCAGCATTTT,CAWSPSPGHGINQPQHF
TRBV9,-,TRBJ2-2,-,TGTGCCAGCAGCGTAGGAGGAGACACCGGGGAGCTGTTTTTT,CASSVGGDTGELFF
TRBV7-2,-,TRBJ1-2,-,TGTGCCAGCACCCCAAATACCAACAGGGTTAGGGGCTACACCTTC,CASTPNTNRVRGYTF
TRBV11-2,-,TRBJ1-2,-,TGTGCCAGCAGCTTAGATCTAAACAGCCCCTATGGCTACACCTTC,CASSLDLNSPYGYTF
TRBV4-1,TRBD1,TRBJ2-7,-,TGCGCCAGCAGCCAAGGCTTATGGGACAGGAGCTCCTACGAGCAGTACTTC,CASSQGLWDRSSYEQYF
TRBV18,-,TRBJ2-1,-,TGTGCCAGCTCACTTAATAGAGGCGGAAATGAGCAGTTCTTC,CASSLNRGGNEQFF
TRBV10-3,-,TRBJ2-5,-,TGTGCCATCAGTGAGTCGATCGACACAAAAGAGACCCAGTACTTC,CAISESIDTKETQYF
TRBV5-6,TRBD2,TRBJ2-2,-,TGTGCCAGCAGCTTATCCTTAGCGGGGGCGCTGAACACCGGGGAGCTGTTTTTT,CASSLSLAGALNTGELFF
TRBV5-4,-,TRBJ2-7,-,TGTGCCAGCAGCGCAACGTACCGGGAGTCCTACGAGCAGTACTTC,CASSATYRESYEQYF
TRBV6-5,TRBD2,TRBJ2-2,once,TGTGCCAGCAGTCTTGAGCGGGGGAACACCGGGGAGCTGTTTTTT,CASSLERGNTGELFF